This TCR beta chain was recorded in a study of cytomegalovirus exposure and HLA in healthy donors. Background on the study: Among several hundred genotyped donors, approximately 80% fell in the Caucasian-associated ancestry cluster. Study outcomes and limitations: A few CMV-associated chains proved CMV antigen-specific in vitro. The authors later found HLA-associated TCR beta chains more clonally expanded than equally common others. Analyzed later, association rates of TCRs varied across HLA loci, with DRB1 most and HLA-C fewest.

The germline CDR1 and CDR2 sequences are MNHNS and SASEGT. The CDR3 has 15 amino acids. V was clipped by 6 bases and J by 1 base; unmatched bases: 4. Comments on this clone: Its cognate antigen is unknown.

Researchers ran the PCR with 60 Vbeta and 13 Jbeta primers. Some clones are missing from TCRdb's copy, which holds only in-frame ones; the method was immunoSEQ multiplex PCR. The table includes hundreds of thousands of clones, 60% to 80% detected once. The sequence was obtained from a man younger than 30 in good health and CMV-seronegative. Sequencing was performed on PBMCs. The chain couples TRBV6-1 to TRBJ1-3, with 9 bases fitting TRBD1. In nucleotides, the CDR3 is TGTGCCAGCAGGGCACAGGGGGCGTCTGGAAACACCATATATTTT. Its translation: CASRAQGASGNTIYF.